Listed here is a single T cell receptor beta chain. The data belong to a study of T cell changes during pregnancy in multiple sclerosis. The protocol was immunoSEQ multiplex PCR, while the TCRdb copy is restricted to in-frame clones and leaves out a portion. The top ten clones hold around 0.5% of a sample with about 48,000 clones, 94% of them seen once. CDR3 length: 13 amino acids. V dropped 3 bases and J dropped 4; count of bases not matched to a gene: 2. Per the germline V gene, CDR1 is SGHNT and CDR2 is YYREEE (reference sequence). The receptor comes from a female donor with multiple sclerosis, enrolled in a pregnancy study. The sample in question was CD4+ T cells from peripheral blood mononuclear cells, obtained in the first trimester of pregnancy. The chain has TRBV5-4 and TRBJ2-3; 7 nucleotides match TRBD2. CDR3 protein: CASSSGGSDTQYF. The CDR3 DNA is TGTGCCAGCAGCTCCGGGGGGTCAGATACGCAGTATTTT.